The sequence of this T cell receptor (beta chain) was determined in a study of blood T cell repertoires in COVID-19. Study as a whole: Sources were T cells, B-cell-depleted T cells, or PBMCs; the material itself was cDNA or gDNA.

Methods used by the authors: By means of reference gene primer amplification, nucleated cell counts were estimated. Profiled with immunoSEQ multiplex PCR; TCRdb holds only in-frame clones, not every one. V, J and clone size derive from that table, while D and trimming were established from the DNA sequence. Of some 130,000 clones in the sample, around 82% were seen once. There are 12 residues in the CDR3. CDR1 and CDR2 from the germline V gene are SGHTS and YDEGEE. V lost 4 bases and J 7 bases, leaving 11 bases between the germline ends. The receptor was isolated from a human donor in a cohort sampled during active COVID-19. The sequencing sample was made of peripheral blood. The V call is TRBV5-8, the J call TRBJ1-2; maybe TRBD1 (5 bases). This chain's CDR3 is CASSPRVRGYTF. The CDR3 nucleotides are TGTGCCAGCAGCCCCAGGGTTCGTGGCTACACCTTC.